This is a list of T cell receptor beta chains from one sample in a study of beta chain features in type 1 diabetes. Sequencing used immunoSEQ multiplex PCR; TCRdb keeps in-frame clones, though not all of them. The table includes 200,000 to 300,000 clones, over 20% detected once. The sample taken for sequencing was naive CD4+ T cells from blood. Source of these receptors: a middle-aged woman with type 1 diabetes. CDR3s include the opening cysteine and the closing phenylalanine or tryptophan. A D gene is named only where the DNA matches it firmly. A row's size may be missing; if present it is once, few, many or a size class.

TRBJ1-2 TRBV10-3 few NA CAISVQGRDGSYTF TGTGCCATCAGTGTCCAGGGCAGGGATGGTAGCTACACCTTC
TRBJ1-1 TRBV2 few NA CASGADNTEAFF TGTGCCAGCGGGGCAGACAACACTGAAGCTTTCTTT
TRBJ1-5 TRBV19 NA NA CASTHSAGRGNQPQHF TGTGCCAGTACCCATTCGGCGGGACGGGGCAATCAGCCCCAGCATTTT
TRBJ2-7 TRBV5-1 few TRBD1 CASSLAGTGSAEQYF TGCGCCAGCAGCTTGGCCGGGACAGGATCGGCAGAGCAGTACTTC
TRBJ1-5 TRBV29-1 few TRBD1 CSAAEGAGQPQHF TGCAGCGCCGCGGAGGGGGCCGGGCAGCCCCAGCATTTT
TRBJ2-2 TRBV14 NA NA CASSPDTNTGELFF TGTGCCAGCAGTCCCGACACGAACACCGGGGAGCTGTTTTTT
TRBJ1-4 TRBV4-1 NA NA CASSQLPGANEKLFF TGCGCCAGCAGCCAACTACCAGGTGCCAATGAAAAACTGTTTTTT
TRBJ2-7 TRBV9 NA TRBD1 CASSPRTGVDEQYF TGTGCCAGCAGCCCTCGGACAGGGGTCGACGAGCAGTACTTC
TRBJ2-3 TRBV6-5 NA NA CASSPPGTDTQYF TGTGCCAGCAGCCCCCCCGGCACAGATACGCAGTATTTT
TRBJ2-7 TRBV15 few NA CATSRDYGEQYF TGTGCCACCAGCAGAGATTACGGTGAGCAGTACTTC